Each of the 26 T cell receptor beta chains below was sequenced from the same sample in a study of OX40 agonist ivuxolimab in advanced cancers. Some clones are missing from TCRdb's copy, which holds only in-frame ones; the method was immunoSEQ multiplex PCR. This sample yields some 65,000 clones, of which approximately 89% are seen a single time; about 12% belongs to the top ten. This specimen was CD4+ or CD8+ T cells sorted from blood, taken in a trial of the OX40 agonist ivuxolimab. Receptors originate from an adult with an advanced solid tumor such as melanoma, head and neck, liver or kidney cancer.

The chain uses TRBV7-8 and TRBJ2-1; TRBD2 is a possible D gene (5 bases). The CDR3 extends over 16 amino acids. The germline gives CDR1 SGHVS, CDR2 FQNEAQ. Trimming pared 5 bases from V and 0 bases from J, leaving 14 bases between. The CDR3: CASSLYGEFSYNEQFF. The CDR3 coding sequence is TGTGCCAGCAGCCTATACGGGGAATTCTCCTACAATGAGCAGTTCTTC.

The chain has TRBV4-1 and TRBJ2-7, with D possibly matching TRBD1 (5 bases). The CDR3 extends over 17 amino acids. Trimming took off 0 bases at V and 1 base at J, with 16 bases between the two ends. Per the germline V gene, CDR1 is MGHRA and CDR2 is YSYEKL. This chain's CDR3 is CASSQDMAQAISYEQYF. The CDR3 coding sequence is TGCGCCAGCAGCCAAGATATGGCACAGGCCATATCCTACGAGCAGTACTTC.

V gene TRBV9 combines with J gene TRBJ2-3, with a possible D match to TRBD2 (6 bases). CDR1 is SGDLS and CDR2 is YYNGEE in the germline V gene. V was clipped by 4 bases and J by 5 bases, with 17 bases between them. The CDR3 is 15 amino acids. The DNA of the CDR3 is TGTGCCAGCAGCCCCCAGAGCGGGTACCGAGATACGCAGTATTTT. Its translation is CASSPQSGYRDTQYF.

The chain recombines TRBV19 with TRBJ2-1; tentatively, D is TRBD1 (5 bases). The CDR3 is 14 amino acids. CDR1 LNHDA and CDR2 SQIVND come from the germline V gene (reference sequence). V lost 3 bases, J lost 4 bases, and 10 bases lay in between. The CDR3 protein is CASSMQTEYNEQFF. DNA of the CDR3: TGTGCCAGTAGTATGCAGACAGAGTACAATGAGCAGTTCTTC.

V is TRBV13 and J is TRBJ2-3; D is unresolved. The CDR3 extends over 12 amino acids. Per the germline V gene, CDR1 is PRHDT and CDR2 is FYEKMQ (reference sequence). The V gene lost 1 base and the J gene lost 6 bases, with 5 bases spanning the gap. The CDR3 sequence is CASSLVTDTQYF. The DNA of the CDR3 is TGTGCCAGCAGCTTAGTTACGGATACGCAGTATTTT.

The chain carries TRBV7-8 and TRBJ2-3; tentatively, D is TRBD2 (5 bases). The V end lost 2 bases, the J end lost 5 bases, and 20 bases lay between the germline ends. The CDR3 has 17 amino acids. From germline, CDR1 is SGHVS and CDR2 FQNEAQ. CDR3: CASSLKAWVKGGDTQYF. In DNA form, the CDR3 reads TGTGCCAGCAGCTTAAAGGCGTGGGTGAAAGGAGGAGATACGCAGTATTTT.

This clone occurred once. CDR3 loop: CASSQVITSGGYEQYF. CDR3 DNA: TGCGCCAGCAGCCAAGTAATCACTAGCGGGGGGTACGAGCAGTACTTC. The chain uses TRBV4-1 and TRBJ2-7; 12 bases align to TRBD2. With V trimmed by 1 base and J by 4 bases, 5 bases remained unmatched. The CDR3 is made up of 16 amino acids. Germline CDR1 reads MGHRA; CDR2 reads YSYEKL.

The V and J genes are TRBV10-1 and TRBJ2-7; 8 bases match TRBD2. CDR3 length: 14 residues. Germline CDR1 is WNHNN and CDR2 is SYGVQD (reference sequence). After removal of 0 bases from V and 2 bases from J, the junction contained 0 bases not matched to a gene. The CDR3 DNA reads as TGCGCCAGCAGTGAGTCGGGACTAGCCTACGAGCAGTACTTC. Its protein is CASSESGLAYEQYF.

This clone was observed a handful of times. The gene calls are TRBV9 and TRBJ1-1; D is undetermined. V lost 0 bases, J lost 7 bases, and 10 bases lay in between. There are 13 residues in the CDR3. Germline V lookup: CDR1 SGDLS, CDR2 YYNGEE. CDR3 DNA sequence: TGTGCCAGCAGCGTAGACGGTTTAGGTGAAGCTTTCTTT. This sequence encodes CASSVDGLGEAFF. Variable domain in full (rest from reference TRBV9 and TRBJ1-1): DSGVTQTPKHLITATGQRVTLRCSPRSGDLSVYWYQQSLDQGLQFLIQYYNGEERAKGNILERFSAQQFPDLHSELNLSSLELGDSALYFCASSVDGLGEAFFGQGTRLTVV.

The rearrangement links TRBV27 to TRBJ2-7; weak D call: TRBD1 (5 bases). This CDR3 is 16 amino acids long. The ends were cut back, 2 bases at V and 3 bases at J, with 17 bases in the middle. Germline CDR1 reads MNHEY; CDR2 reads SMNVEV (reference sequence). The DNA for the CDR3 is TGTGCCAGCAGTTTAAGTGGTGCAGGGCTTCTCTACGAGCAGTACTTC. Residues: CASSLSGAGLLYEQYF.

The genes are TRBV5-1 and TRBJ2-7; D ambiguous. V was shortened by 0 bases and J by 3 bases, with 7 bases between the two germline ends. Per the germline V gene, CDR1 is SGHRS and CDR2 is YFSETQ. This CDR3 is built from 13 residues. The CDR3 sequence is CASSLVSDYEQYF. The CDR3 DNA sequence: TGCGCCAGCAGCTTGGTGTCGGACTACGAGCAGTACTTC.

In nucleotides, the CDR3 is TGTGCCAGCATCTTTAACCGGGACAGGTCCCTTCACTATGGCTACACCTTC. It codes for CASIFNRDRSLHYGYTF. The chain recombines TRBV28 with TRBJ1-2, with TRBD1 matching 8 bases. With V trimmed by 7 bases and J by 3 bases, 16 bases remained unmatched. CDR3 size: 17 residues. The V gene's germline CDR1 is MDHEN and CDR2 SYDVKM.

The chain joins TRBV5-1 to TRBJ2-5; D is possibly TRBD2 (5 bases). CDR3 length equals 14 residues. V gave up 4 bases and J gave up 5 bases, with 15 bases separating them. CDR1 SGHRS and CDR2 YFSETQ come from the germline V gene. The CDR3 DNA follows: TGCGCCAGCAGCCCGGGATTCGTCCCGGAGACCCAGTACTTC. Translating gives CASSPGFVPETQYF. Using reference TRBV5-1 and TRBJ2-5 for the parts outside the CDR3, the full variable domain is KAGVTQTPRYLIKTRGQQVTLSCSPISGHRSVSWYQQTPGQGLQFLFEYFSETQRNKGNFPGRFSGRQFSNSRSEMNVSTLELGDSALYLCASSPGFVPETQYFGPGTRLLVL.

The rearrangement links TRBV10-3 to TRBJ2-7, with a tentative D call TRBD1 (6 bases). The CDR3 is 13 amino acids. Trimming stripped 6 bases from V and 6 bases from J, with 15 bases between. Germline V lookup: CDR1 ENHRY, CDR2 SYGVKD. CDR3: CAISGTQGSEQYF. DNA for the CDR3: TGTGCCATCAGCGGAACCCAGGGGTCCGAGCAGTACTTC.

V gene TRBV30 combines with J gene TRBJ1-2; TRBD1 might be the D (6 bases). CDR1 GTSNPN and CDR2 SVGIG come from the germline V gene (reference sequence). The CDR3 has 12 amino acids. The ends were cut back, 6 bases at V and 6 bases at J, with 14 bases in the middle. The CDR3 region is CACTGTTDGYTF. As DNA, the CDR3 is TGTGCCTGCACAGGGACCACGGATGGCTACACCTTC.

The chain joins TRBV13 to TRBJ1-1; perhaps TRBD1 as D (6 bases). Trimming left V 5 bases short and J 3 bases short, with 13 bases between. The germline V gene has CDR1 PRHDT and CDR2 FYEKMQ (reference sequence). The CDR3 spans 14 residues. The CDR3 DNA sequence: TGTGCCAGCAGCGCCGCAGGGGTGGACACTGAAGCTTTCTTT. Its translation: CASSAAGVDTEAFF.

This chain joins TRBV7-9 and TRBJ1-1; D is unresolved. This CDR3 comprises 15 residues. Germline CDR1 SEHNR, CDR2 FQNEAQ (reference sequence). V shed 5 bases and J shed 1 base, with 14 bases lying between them. CDR3 nucleotide sequence: TGTGCCAGCAGCCAGCTCCTCGACGGGAACACTGAAGCTTTCTTT. Encoded protein: CASSQLLDGNTEAFF.

The chain is built from TRBV7-9 and TRBJ2-7; the match to TRBD1 covers 8 bases. V lost 4 bases to trimming and J lost 2 bases; unmatched junction nucleotides: 7. The CDR3 extends over 15 amino acids. CDR1 and CDR2 from the germline V gene are SEHNR and FQNEAQ (reference sequence). The CDR3 sequence: CASSSRTGPTYEQYF. DNA of the CDR3: TGTGCCAGCAGCTCCCGGACAGGGCCCACCTACGAGCAGTACTTC.

The chain uses TRBV5-6 and TRBJ2-1; D unresolved. The germline V gene encodes CDR1 SGHDT and CDR2 YYEEEE. The CDR3 runs to 15 residues. Trimming took off 2 bases at V and 0 bases at J, with 9 bases between the two ends. This chain's CDR3 is CASSFLSSSYNEQFF. The CDR3 DNA follows: TGTGCCAGCAGCTTTCTGTCAAGCTCCTACAATGAGCAGTTCTTC.

V gene TRBV9 combines with J gene TRBJ2-7; 8 bases line up with TRBD2. The CDR3 consists of 15 residues. Germline assignment: CDR1 SGDLS and CDR2 YYNGEE. V lost 2 bases to trimming and J lost 0 bases; unmatched junction nucleotides: 4. CDR3 sequence reads: CASSVSGEGSYEQYF. In DNA form, the CDR3 reads TGTGCCAGCAGCGTTAGCGGGGAGGGCTCCTACGAGCAGTACTTC.

The chain carries TRBV29-1 and TRBJ2-7; D is possibly TRBD2 (5 bases). Trimming cost V 7 bases and J 0 bases, with 13 bases left between them. The CDR3 contains 13 residues. Germline lookup yields CDR1 SQVTM and CDR2 ANQGSEA. CDR3: CSATPRGSYEQYF. The CDR3 DNA follows: TGCAGCGCCACTCCCCGGGGCTCCTACGAGCAGTACTTC.

V is TRBV9 and J is TRBJ2-6; D gene uncertain. V was trimmed by 1 base and J by 0 bases, leaving 5 bases between them. Looked up from germline, CDR1 is SGDLS and CDR2 is YYNGEE. The CDR3 runs 15 residues. This chain's CDR3 is CASSVSDSGANVLTF. The CDR3 DNA is TGTGCCAGCAGCGTATCGGACTCTGGGGCCAACGTCCTGACTTTC.

This CDR3 reads CASSYDTIEQYF. The CDR3 nucleotides are TGTGCCAGCAGTTACGACACCATAGAGCAGTACTTC. J is TRBJ2-7 and V is TRBV6-5; D is unresolved. The CDR3 has 12 residues. The V end was cut by 2 bases, the J end by 7 bases, with 9 bases between. Germline-derived CDR1 and CDR2 are MNHEY and SVGAGI.

The V and J genes are TRBV6-1 and TRBJ2-7; 8 bases agree with TRBD1. Germline trimming cut 2 bases from V and 2 bases from J; bases unmatched to any gene: 11. CDR1 is MNHNS and CDR2 is SASEGT in the germline V gene. The CDR3 is 17 residues long. CDR3 sequence: CASSETRRQGIPYEQYF. CDR3 in DNA: TGTGCCAGCAGTGAAACAAGGCGACAGGGGATCCCCTACGAGCAGTACTTC.

This chain joins TRBV27 and TRBJ1-2, with 7 bases identical to TRBD1. Germline CDR1 and CDR2: MNHEY and SMNVEV (reference sequence). The CDR3 runs 15 residues. With 2 bases clipped from V and 3 bases from J, the junction kept 6 bases outside the gene matches. The DNA for the CDR3 is TGTGCCAGCAGTTTAAGGGCAGGGGGGTACTATGGCTACACCTTC. As protein: CASSLRAGGYYGYTF.

This clone occurred once. The chain recombines TRBV4-1 with TRBJ1-6; D gene ambiguous. The CDR3 is 14 residues long. CDR1 is MGHRA and CDR2 is YSYEKL in the germline V gene. The V end lost 1 base, the J end lost 4 bases, and 5 bases lay between the germline ends. This CDR3 reads CASSQGRYNSPLHF. In DNA form, the CDR3 reads TGCGCCAGCAGCCAAGGGCGTTATAATTCACCCCTCCACTTT.